Each of the 28 T cell receptor beta chains below was sequenced from the same sample in a study of blood T cell repertoires in COVID-19. Here immunoSEQ multiplex PCR was the method, and the copy in TCRdb shows in-frame clones only, minus some. Here the sample spans about 240,000 clones, more than 75% being singletons. Material for sequencing was peripheral blood. The receptors originated from a woman between 70 and 85 years old with active or convalescent COVID-19.

The chain couples TRBV30 to TRBJ2-7; 9 bases are a match to TRBD1. The CDR3 loop spans 15 amino acids. Germline CDR1 and CDR2: GTSNPN and SVGIG (reference sequence). The J segment lost 7 bases and the V segment lost 8 bases, leaving 18 bases of the junction unmatched. In nucleotides, the CDR3 is TGTGCCGTTAACCCCGAGGACAGGGGACCTAGGGAGCAGTACTTC. Its translation is CAVNPEDRGPREQYF.

The genes are TRBV18 and TRBJ1-1, with TRBD1 identical over 8 bases. The CDR3 spans 14 residues. From germline, CDR1 is KGHSH and CDR2 LQKENI. V shed 4 bases and J 11 bases; nucleotides not matched to a gene: 12. DNA for the CDR3: TGTGCCAGCTCACTCGGGACAGGCCTCTCGGGGGCTTTCTTT. It encodes CASSLGTGLSGAFF.

The chain has TRBV7-2 and TRBJ2-5; 11 nucleotides match TRBD2. Germline V lookup: CDR1 SGHTA, CDR2 FQGNSA. This CDR3 spans 16 amino acids. The V segment lost 2 bases and the J segment 1 base; nucleotides outside the gene matches: 3. CDR3 in DNA: TGTGCCAGCAGCTTAATTAGCGGGGGGGCCCAAGAGACCCAGTACTTC. Its translation is CASSLISGGAQETQYF. Full variable domain (missing parts from reference TRBV7-2 and TRBJ2-5): GAGVSQSPSNKVTEKGKDVELRCDPISGHTALYWYRQSLGQGLEFLIYFQGNSAPDKSGLPSDRFSAERTGGSVSTLTIQRTQQEDSAVYLCASSLISGGAQETQYFGPGTRLLVL.

The chain couples TRBV11-2 to TRBJ1-1, with a possible D match to TRBD1 (6 bases). V shed 7 bases and J shed 4 bases, with 19 bases lying between them. This CDR3 has 15 residues. Germline assignment: CDR1 SGHAT and CDR2 FQNNGV. The CDR3 spells CASTKIWGGATEAFF. The DNA of the CDR3 is TGTGCCAGCACCAAAATTTGGGGGGGGGCCACTGAAGCTTTCTTT.

The chain has TRBV7-3 and TRBJ2-1, with 11 bases matching TRBD2. V trimming: 5 bases; J trimming: 7 bases; junction bases outside the gene matches: 4. The CDR3 totals 14 residues. In germline, CDR1 is SGHTA, CDR2 FQGTGA. CDR3 loop: CASSLSGGVNEQFF. Written as DNA, the CDR3 is TGTGCCAGCAGCCTTAGCGGGGGGGTTAATGAGCAGTTCTTC.

J is TRBJ2-2 and V is TRBV12-3 or TRBV12-4; tentatively, D is TRBD2 (6 bases). With 4 bases removed from V and 8 bases from J, the gap between germline ends came to 8 bases. This CDR3 region has 12 residues. CDR3 in amino acids: CASSSLAGELFF. For the CDR3, the DNA is TGTGCCAGCAGTTCTCTAGCGGGGGAGCTGTTTTTT.

The CDR3 loop is CASGGNPGNTIYF. As DNA, the CDR3 is TGTGCCAGCGGAGGGAACCCTGGAAACACCATATATTTT. The chain combines TRBV6-6 with TRBJ1-3; D remains unclear. CDR3 length: 13 residues. Deletions cut 8 bases from V and 2 bases from J, with 10 bases between. Germline CDR1 MNHNY, CDR2 SVGAGI (reference sequence).

The rearrangement links TRBV5-1 to TRBJ1-3; 9 bases are shared with TRBD1. The germline V gene encodes CDR1 SGHRS and CDR2 YFSETQ. This CDR3 has 19 amino acids. V was clipped by 3 bases and J by 0 bases; unmatched bases: 13. This CDR3 is CASSSRPGQGLLSGNTIYF. The CDR3 DNA is TGCGCCAGCAGCTCCCGACCGGGACAGGGACTCCTCTCTGGAAACACCATATATTTT. Based on the CDR3 plus reference TRBV5-1 and TRBJ1-3, the full variable domain is KAGVTQTPRYLIKTRGQQVTLSCSPISGHRSVSWYQQTPGQGLQFLFEYFSETQRNKGNFPGRFSGRQFSNSRSEMNVSTLELGDSALYLCASSSRPGQGLLSGNTIYFGEGSWLTVV.

The chain has TRBV5-6 and TRBJ1-3; TRBD1 is a possible D gene (6 bases). Deletions cut 3 bases from V and 3 bases from J, with 10 bases between. The germline gives CDR1 SGHDT, CDR2 YYEEEE. This CDR3 contains 14 residues. The CDR3 sequence is CASSSDRSGNTIYF. The CDR3, as DNA: TGTGCCAGCAGCTCGGACAGAAGTGGAAACACCATATATTTT.

This sequence joins TRBV3-1 (or the pseudogene TRBV3-2) and TRBJ1-3; D is possibly TRBD1 (6 bases). This CDR3 contains 15 residues. Germline assignment: CDR1 LGHDT and CDR2 YNNKEL (reference sequence). Trimming stripped 2 bases from V and 5 bases from J, with 13 bases between. The CDR3: CASSQTGQLRNTIYF. DNA for the CDR3: TGTGCCAGCAGCCAAACAGGGCAACTCCGAAACACCATATATTTT.

The genes are TRBV27 and TRBJ2-1; D might be TRBD1 (6 bases). CDR1 and CDR2 from the germline V gene are MNHEY and SMNVEV (reference sequence). The germline V and J ends were trimmed by 3 bases and 7 bases, with 10 bases remaining between them. This CDR3 is built from 13 residues. The CDR3: CASSFRGWNEQFF. The CDR3 DNA sequence: TGTGCCAGCAGTTTCAGGGGTTGGAATGAGCAGTTCTTC.

This CDR3 reads CASSQGTSSWNTEAFF. CDR3 bases: TGTGCCAGCAGCCAAGGGACAAGCAGTTGGAACACTGAAGCTTTCTTT. The rearrangement joins TRBV3-1 (or the pseudogene TRBV3-2) to TRBJ1-1, with D possibly being TRBD1 (5 bases). Trimming left V 1 base short and J 1 base short, with 13 bases between. Germline V gene sequence: CDR1 LGHDT, CDR2 YNNKEL (reference sequence). This CDR3 contains 16 residues.

This clone was seen only a few times. V gene TRBV12-3 or TRBV12-4 combines with J gene TRBJ2-2; no clear D gene. V was clipped by 3 bases and J by 10 bases, with 12 bases between them. CDR3 length equals 13 residues. The CDR3 loop reads CASSFDTQKELFF. CDR3 DNA sequence: TGTGCCAGCAGTTTCGACACTCAAAAGGAGCTGTTTTTT.

In its sample, this clone was seen once. The genes are TRBV19 and TRBJ2-3; the D gene is possibly TRBD1 (5 bases). Germline values: CDR1 LNHDA, CDR2 SQIVND (reference sequence). CDR3 length: 14 residues. V was cut by 4 bases and J by 0 bases, with 8 bases left in between. The CDR3 loop reads CASSTTASTDTQYF. For the CDR3, the DNA is TGTGCCAGTAGTACGACAGCCAGCACAGATACGCAGTATTTT.

The chain links TRBV12-5 to TRBJ2-1; a weak D match, TRBD1 (6 bases). Germline values: CDR1 LGHNT, CDR2 FRNRAP. V dropped 0 bases and J dropped 6 bases, with 21 bases sitting between them. The CDR3 length is 18 residues. The CDR3: CASGLVRSGTPLGNEQFF. The CDR3 bases are TGTGCTAGTGGTTTGGTACGCTCCGGGACACCCTTGGGCAATGAGCAGTTCTTC.

This clone was found once. The junction departs from germline at one end; a sequencing error may be responsible. The chain couples TRBV5-6 to TRBJ2-5; D is unclear. This CDR3 comprises 13 residues. Germline V gene data show CDR1 as SGHDT and CDR2 as YYEEEE. The CDR3 here is CASSSLDQGTQYF. CDR3 nucleotide sequence: TGTGCCAGCAGCTCTCTAGATCAAGGGACCCAGTACTTC.

The chain carries TRBV7-2 and TRBJ1-5, with a tentative D call TRBD1 (5 bases). V lost 2 bases, J lost 6 bases, and 14 bases lay in between. The CDR3 runs 15 residues. Germline V gene lookup returns CDR1 SGHTA and CDR2 FQGNSA. The CDR3 nucleotides are TGTGCCAGCAGCTTAACTGGAGGGGTTCGTCAGCCCCAGCATTTT. Translating it yields CASSLTGGVRQPQHF.

This chain uses TRBV2 with TRBJ2-7, with a weak D call TRBD1 (5 bases). The germline CDR1 and CDR2 sequences are SNHLY and FYNNEI. V lost 6 bases to trimming and J lost 1 base, with 13 bases between them. The CDR3 totals 14 residues. The CDR3 DNA reads TGTGCCAGCAGGCAACAGGTGGGGTCCTACGAGCAGTACTTC. Amino acid sequence: CASRQQVGSYEQYF. Full variable domain (missing parts from reference TRBV2 and TRBJ2-7): EPEVTQTPSHQVTQMGQEVILRCVPISNHLYFYWYRQILGQKVEFLVSFYNNEISEKSEIFDDQFSVERPDGSNFTLKIRSTKLEDSAMYFCASRQQVGSYEQYFGPGTRLTVT.

This rearrangement joins TRBV6-5 to TRBJ1-1; TRBD1 is a possible D gene (6 bases). V lost 8 bases, J lost 2 bases, and 12 bases lay in between. The CDR3 spans 13 residues. Looked up from germline, CDR1 is MNHEY and CDR2 is SVGAGI. The CDR3, as DNA: TGTGCCAGCGGGACACCCCGAAACACTGAAGCTTTCTTT. It codes for CASGTPRNTEAFF.

This chain joins TRBV24-1 and TRBJ1-1; tentatively, D is TRBD1 (5 bases). V was trimmed by 2 bases and J by 4 bases, leaving 13 bases between them. CDR3 size: 15 residues. CDR1 is KGHDR and CDR2 is SFDVKD in the germline V gene. The CDR3 sequence: CATSDSRPGGTEAFF. The DNA for the CDR3 is TGTGCCACCAGTGATTCGCGCCCCGGGGGCACTGAAGCTTTCTTT.

The genes are TRBV18 and TRBJ1-5; TRBD1 agrees at 8 bases. The junction had 9 bases not matched to a gene; V was cut back by 4 bases and J by 7 bases. The CDR3 length is 15 residues. CDR1 KGHSH and CDR2 LQKENI come from the germline V gene. The CDR3 nucleotides are TGTGCCAGCTCACTCATGACAGGGGAAAAACAGCCCCAGCATTTT. Translating it yields CASSLMTGEKQPQHF.

The V gene is TRBV7-3, the J gene TRBJ1-1, with D perhaps matching TRBD1 (5 bases). Germline assignment: CDR1 SGHTA and CDR2 FQGTGA. The germline V and J ends were trimmed by 8 bases and 0 bases, with 10 bases remaining between them. The CDR3 is made up of 13 amino acids. This chain's CDR3 is CASGARLNTEAFF. CDR3 nucleotide sequence: TGTGCCAGCGGGGCCAGGCTGAACACTGAAGCTTTCTTT.

The rearrangement links TRBV29-1 to TRBJ2-2; D ambiguous. V shed 5 bases and J shed 7 bases, with 8 bases lying between them. Germline CDR1 SQVTM, CDR2 ANQGSEA. This CDR3 region has 11 residues. This CDR3 reads CSVSSVGELFF. In DNA, the CDR3 is TGCAGCGTTAGTAGTGTCGGGGAGCTGTTTTTT.

V is TRBV5-6 and J is TRBJ2-7; the match to TRBD1 covers 7 bases. The CDR3 contains 16 residues. Per the germline V gene, CDR1 is SGHDT and CDR2 is YYEEEE. The V segment lost 0 bases and the J segment 4 bases; nucleotides outside the gene matches: 10. For the CDR3, the DNA is TGTGCCAGCAGCTTGGGTTTGGGACAGACCATATACGAGCAGTACTTC. Residues: CASSLGLGQTIYEQYF.

V usage is TRBV27 and J usage is TRBJ2-7; 9 positions match TRBD1. CDR1 MNHEY and CDR2 SMNVEV come from the germline V gene (reference sequence). Trimming cost V 8 bases and J 6 bases; bases outside gene matches: 11. The CDR3 consists of 14 residues. CDR3 nucleotides: TGTGCCAGCCGACCCACAGGGGGCAGGGGCGAGCAGTACTTC. Amino acid sequence: CASRPTGGRGEQYF.

The chain joins TRBV10-3 to TRBJ1-2; D not certain. V lost 3 bases and J lost 3, with 2 bases in between. The germline V gene has CDR1 ENHRY and CDR2 SYGVKD. This CDR3 has 11 residues. As DNA, the CDR3 is TGTGCCATCAGTGACGACTATGGCTACACCTTC. Amino acids: CAISDDYGYTF.

This sequence joins TRBV10-1 and TRBJ1-2; TRBD1 is a possible D gene (6 bases). V shed 10 bases and J shed 8 bases, with 23 bases lying between them. The germline V gene encodes CDR1 WNHNN and CDR2 SYGVQD (reference sequence). This CDR3 region has 14 residues. The CDR3 protein is CATSNTRGAQGYTF. DNA for the CDR3: TGCGCCACCTCTAACACGCGGGGGGCTCAAGGCTACACCTTC.

This chain connects TRBV10-3 to TRBJ1-1, with 11 bases fitting TRBD1. Germline lookup yields CDR1 ENHRY and CDR2 SYGVKD. The CDR3 consists of 16 residues. The V segment lost 5 bases and the J segment 8 bases; nucleotides outside the gene matches: 13. CDR3 residues: CAISNPSGTGGMEAFF. CDR3 nucleotide sequence: TGTGCCATCAGTAACCCCTCCGGGACAGGGGGTATGGAAGCTTTCTTT.